The clone carrying this T cell receptor (beta chain) was observed a single time. Its matching antigen is unknown. CDR3 size: 17 residues. V lost 2 bases to trimming and J lost 4 bases; unmatched junction nucleotides: 7. Per the germline V gene, CDR1 is SGHDT and CDR2 is YYEEEE. This sample is part of a study of graft-versus-host responses after intestinal transplantation. The study's findings and limits: Researchers found GvH clones in recipient marrow, and some showed up first in ileum or blood.

TCRdb keeps only in-frame clones here, not all; method: immunoSEQ multiplex PCR. The table includes approximately 5,200 clones, about 72% detected once. Both intraepithelial and lamina propria lymphocytes were released by processing graft tissue. The sample was ileum tissue, taken about 250 days after intestinal transplant. The clonotype originates from a human patient who received an intestinal transplant, so some T cells may come from the graft donor. The chain is built from TRBV5-6 and TRBJ2-1; 12 bases agree with TRBD2. CDR3 in DNA: TGTGCCAGCAGCTTACCGACTAGCGGGAGTTGTTACAATGAGCAGTTCTTC. The encoded protein is CASSLPTSGSCYNEQFF.